The present TCR beta chain was sequenced within a study of PD-1 blockade in classical Hodgkin lymphoma. Background on the study: On a schedule of every 2 weeks, patients received nivolumab 3 mg/kg intravenously. Findings of the study overall: Reported baseline diversity: healthy donors highest, relapsed/refractory patients lowest. Before treatment, complete responders showed about the same diversity as newly diagnosed patients. CD4+ TCR diversity rose significantly by C4D1, and CD8+ TCR diversity did not.

Germline V gene data show CDR1 as MGHDK and CDR2 as SYGVNS. Trimming took 6 bases from V and 5 from J, leaving 13 bases between them. The CDR3 runs 13 residues. Repertoires were generated with immunoSEQ multiplex PCR, while TCRdb's copy carries only in-frame clones and drops some. This table has around 21,000 clones, 65% to 80% appearing once. The time point is: cycle 4 day 1 (C4D1), after 6 weeks of nivolumab. With no exception, relapse followed autologous stem cell transplantation in all patients, and brentuximab vedotin exposure varied. About this clone: Its target is unknown.

The chain has TRBV25-1 and TRBJ1-2; possible D gene TRBD1, 6 bases. The TCR originated in a human donor with classical Hodgkin lymphoma. This specimen was peripheral blood mononuclear cells (PBMCs), taken before the fourth cycle of nivolumab. In DNA, the CDR3 is TGTGCCAGCAGCCAGGCAGGGGCTTATGGCTACACCTTC. It yields the protein CASSQAGAYGYTF.